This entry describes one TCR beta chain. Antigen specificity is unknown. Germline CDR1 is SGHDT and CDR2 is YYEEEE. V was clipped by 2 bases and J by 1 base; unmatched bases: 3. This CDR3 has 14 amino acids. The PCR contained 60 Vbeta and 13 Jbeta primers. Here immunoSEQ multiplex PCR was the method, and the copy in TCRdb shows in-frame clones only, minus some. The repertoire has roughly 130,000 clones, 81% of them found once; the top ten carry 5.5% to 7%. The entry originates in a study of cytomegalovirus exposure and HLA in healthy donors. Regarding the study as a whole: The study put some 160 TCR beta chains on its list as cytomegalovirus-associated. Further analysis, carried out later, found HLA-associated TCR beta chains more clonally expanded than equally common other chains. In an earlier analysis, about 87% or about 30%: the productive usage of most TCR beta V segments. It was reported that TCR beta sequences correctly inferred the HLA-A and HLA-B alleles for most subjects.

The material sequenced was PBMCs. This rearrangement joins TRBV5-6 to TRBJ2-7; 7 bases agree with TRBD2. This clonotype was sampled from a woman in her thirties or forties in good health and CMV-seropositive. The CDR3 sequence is CASSFASGSYEQYF. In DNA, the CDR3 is TGTGCCAGCAGCTTTGCTAGCGGTTCCTACGAGCAGTACTTC.